This note documents a single T cell receptor beta chain sequence. In the study's own analysis: Cell counts per sample came from amplifying reference gene primers. Some clones are missing from TCRdb's copy, which holds only in-frame ones; the method was immunoSEQ multiplex PCR. V and J calls and clone size are given by that table; D and trimming were obtained from the DNA. The table shows under 200,000 clones, with approximately 86% occurring only once. These data come from a study of blood T cell repertoires in COVID-19. Across the whole study: Donors in the United States, Italy and Spain gave samples during acute or convalescent COVID-19.

Cohort 3 recovered donors had two negative PCRs, clearance, or symptom resolution. The origin of this receptor is a man aged 60 to 69 who had recovered from COVID-19. Sequencing was carried out using PBMCs or T cells enriched from blood (not recorded which).

Here the CDR3 DNA reads TGTGCCAGCAGCCAATATACGGGGGAGAGTGGCTACACCTTC. It is translated as CASSQYTGESGYTF. The genes are TRBV16 and TRBJ1-2; D might be TRBD1 (5 bases). The V gene lost 1 base and the J gene lost 7 bases, with 13 bases spanning the gap. In germline, CDR1 is KGHSY, CDR2 FQNENV. This CDR3 spans 14 amino acids. Based on the CDR3 plus reference TRBV16 and TRBJ1-2, the full variable domain is GEEVAQTPKHLVRGEGQKAKLYCAPIKGHSYVFWYQQVLKNEFKFLISFQNENVFDETGMPKERFSAKCLPNSPCSLEIQATKLEDSAVYFCASSQYTGESGYTFGSGTRLTVV.